The rows below give T cell receptor beta chains drawn from one sample of a study of technical replicates of blood from several donors. TCRdb keeps only in-frame clones here, not all; method: immunoSEQ multiplex PCR. The sample has around 100,000 clones, around 96% seen once. Sequenced input: T cells isolated from PBMCs. These TCRs come from a human donor in good health. Both conserved end residues are part of each CDR3. Each record gives: D gene, clone size, V gene, J gene, CDR3 protein, CDR3 DNA. D genes are given only for firm matches. Some rows have no size entry. The others give once, few or many, or a class for an expanded clone.

.	.	TRBV9	TRBJ1-2	CASSVLGALHGYTF	TGTGCCAGCAGCGTATTGGGGGCGCTTCATGGCTACACCTTC
.	.	TRBV2	TRBJ1-4	CASSFQGHGEKLFF	TGTGCCAGCAGTTTTCAGGGGCACGGTGAAAAACTGTTTTTT
TRBD1	.	TRBV30	TRBJ1-2	CAWSVLAGGRGGYTF	TGTGCCTGGAGTGTACTGGCAGGGGGACGAGGTGGCTACACCTTC
.	.	TRBV7-2	TRBJ2-4	CASSLGHTLSLAKNIQYF	TGTGCCAGCAGCTTAGGCCATACCCTGAGTCTAGCCAAAAACATTCAGTACTTC
.	.	TRBV7-8	TRBJ1-4	CASSNNPGWGLVATNEKLFF	TGTGCCAGCAGCAACAACCCCGGGTGGGGACTGGTTGCAACTAATGAAAAACTGTTTTTT
TRBD2	.	TRBV19	TRBJ2-1	CASRDNGLAGANEQFF	TGTGCCAGTAGAGATAATGGACTAGCGGGGGCTAATGAGCAGTTCTTC
.	.	TRBV7-6	TRBJ2-1	CASSRWVANSYNEQFF	TGTGCCAGCAGCCGTTGGGTAGCTAACTCCTACAATGAGCAGTTCTTC
TRBD1	.	TRBV6-1	TRBJ2-7	CASRDSLDEQYF	TGTGCCAGCCGGGACAGTCTGGACGAGCAGTACTTC
TRBD2	.	TRBV10-2	TRBJ2-5	CASGGLAGESQETQYF	TGCGCCAGCGGTGGACTAGCGGGAGAGAGCCAAGAGACCCAGTACTTC
TRBD1	.	TRBV2	TRBJ2-7	CASSKDRSYEQYF	TGTGCCAGCAGTAAGGACAGGTCCTACGAGCAGTACTTC
.	.	TRBV7-9	TRBJ2-3	CASSLVGADTQYF	TGTGCCAGCAGCTTAGTCGGGGCAGATACGCAGTATTTT
.	once	TRBV5-1	TRBJ2-7	CASREGGAVYEQYF	TGCGCCAGCAGGGAGGGGGGGGCGGTCTACGAGCAGTACTTC
TRBD1	.	TRBV6-5	TRBJ2-5	CASSPNHRGLETQYF	TGTGCCAGCAGTCCGAATCACAGGGGGCTAGAGACCCAGTACTTC
.	.	TRBV7-7	TRBJ2-2	CASSLVGSGELFF	TGTGCCAGCAGCTTAGTCGGGAGCGGAGAGCTGTTTTTT
.	.	TRBV7-9	TRBJ2-2	CASSDRNTGELFF	TGTGCCAGCAGCGACAGGAACACCGGGGAGCTGTTTTTT
TRBD1	.	TRBV7-9	TRBJ2-3	CASTGGKDTQYF	TGTGCTTCGACAGGGGGGAAAGATACGCAGTATTTT
.	.	TRBV21-1	TRBJ1-3	CASSTRPGARGNTIYF	TGTGCCAGCAGCACTCGGCCAGGGGCGCGGGGAAACACCATATATTTT
.	.	TRBV5-4	TRBJ2-5	CASSLVSYPFETQYF	TGTGCCAGCAGCTTGGTGTCCTATCCCTTTGAGACCCAGTACTTC
.	.	TRBV30	TRBJ2-5	CAWSKGNQETQYF	TGTGCCTGGAGTAAGGGGAACCAAGAGACCCAGTACTTC